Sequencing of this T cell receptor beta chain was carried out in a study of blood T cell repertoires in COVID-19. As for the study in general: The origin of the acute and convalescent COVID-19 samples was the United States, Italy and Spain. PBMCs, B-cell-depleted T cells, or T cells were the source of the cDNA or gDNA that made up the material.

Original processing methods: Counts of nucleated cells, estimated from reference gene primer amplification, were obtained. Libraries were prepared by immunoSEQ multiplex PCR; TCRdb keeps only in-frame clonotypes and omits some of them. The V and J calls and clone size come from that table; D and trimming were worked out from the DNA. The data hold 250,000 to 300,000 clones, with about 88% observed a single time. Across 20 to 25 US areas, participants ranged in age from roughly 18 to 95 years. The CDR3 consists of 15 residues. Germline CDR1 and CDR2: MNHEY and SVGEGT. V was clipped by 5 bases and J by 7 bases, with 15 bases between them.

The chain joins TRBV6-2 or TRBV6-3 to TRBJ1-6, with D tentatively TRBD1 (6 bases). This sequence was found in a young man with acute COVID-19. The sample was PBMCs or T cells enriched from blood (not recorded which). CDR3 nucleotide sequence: TGTGCCAGCAGTCAAGGGGGAAGGAAGAATTCACCCCTCCACTTT. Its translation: CASSQGGRKNSPLHF.